The 26 T cell receptor beta chains given below trace back to one sample, sequenced in a study of T cells after posttransplantation cyclophosphamide (dated by TCRdb to 2016 to 2017). This sample's treatment or condition label indicates: high-dose cyclophosphamide on days +3 and +4 as single-agent GVHD prophylaxis. For conditioning, the PTCy patients got busulfan and fludarabine, then a related or unrelated marrow graft, followed by cyclophosphamide on days +3 and +4. The library was prepared using the immunoSEQ multiplex PCR assay. Sourced from immuneACCESS, this table was stored by TCRdb with only in-frame sequences that have V and J called. A share of the clones is absent; for the studies checked, an unresolved V gene accounts for under half, and the remainder has no known explanation. This sample comprises under 50,000 clones, about 90% of them detected only once. The top ten hold about 2.5% of the sample.

The sequencing here drew on PBMCs, taken 62 days after allogeneic stem cell transplant with posttransplant cyclophosphamide. These receptors all stem from a male patient aged 55-69 years who received an allogeneic stem cell transplant from a related donor and was CMV-positive. Some T cells may derive from the graft donor when a transplant has been performed.

This clone was observed a handful of times. V is TRBV6-1 and J is TRBJ2-7, with 7 nucleotides matching TRBD1. CDR1 is MNHNS and CDR2 is SASEGT in the germline V gene. Unmatched junction bases numbered 4, after V lost 5 bases and J lost 3 bases. The CDR3 contains 13 residues. The CDR3 spells CASSSTGNYEQYF. In nucleotides, the CDR3 is TGTGCCAGCAGTTCGACAGGGAACTACGAGCAGTACTTC.

The V gene is TRBV9, the J gene TRBJ1-6, with 7 bases aligning to TRBD1. This CDR3 is built from 17 residues. Germline V CDR1 and CDR2: SGDLS, YYNGEE. J was trimmed by 0 bases and V by 4 bases; bases with no gene match: 7. The CDR3, as DNA: TGTGCCAGCAGCTCCCGACAGGGTGGCTCCTATAATTCACCCCTCCACTTT. Translated, it gives CASSSRQGGSYNSPLHF.

The chain recombines TRBV7-9 with TRBJ2-1; 12 nucleotides agree with TRBD2. This CDR3 contains 16 residues. Germline V gives CDR1 SEHNR, CDR2 FQNEAQ (reference sequence). The V and J ends lost 1 base and 8 bases, in that order; junction bases with no gene match: 6. CDR3 DNA: TGTGCCAGCAGCTTAGGAGCTCTAGCGGGGGGGGATGAGCAGTTCTTC. This encodes CASSLGALAGGDEQFF.

This chain uses TRBV29-1 with TRBJ1-2; TRBD1 might be the D (6 bases). CDR3 length: 13 amino acids. V gave up 6 bases and J gave up 4 bases, with 15 bases separating them. Germline values: CDR1 SQVTM, CDR2 ANQGSEA. The chain's CDR3 is CSVSGTTAYGYTF. The CDR3, as DNA: TGCAGCGTAAGCGGGACAACGGCCTATGGCTACACCTTC.

This chain links TRBV4-1 with TRBJ1-2; 9 bases agree with TRBD1. The CDR3 is 15 residues long. The germline V gene encodes CDR1 MGHRA and CDR2 YSYEKL. V gave up 2 bases and J gave up 6 bases; unmatched junction bases: 7. The CDR3 loop reads CASSQTEGQGNGYTF. CDR3 nucleotides: TGCGCCAGCAGCCAAACGGAGGGACAGGGAAATGGCTACACCTTC.

The CDR3 nucleotides are TGTGCCAGCAGTCGCCCAGGGTTCGGCGAGCAGTACTTC. Amino acid sequence: CASSRPGFGEQYF. The rearrangement joins TRBV6-5 to TRBJ2-7, with TRBD1 as a possible D gene (5 bases). Per germline, CDR1 MNHEY and CDR2 SVGAGI. Between the trimmed V and J ends, which lost 5 bases and 6 bases, there was a span of 14 bases. The CDR3 is 13 amino acids.

V usage is TRBV2 and J usage is TRBJ1-1; 7 bases are a match to TRBD1. The CDR3 length is 14 residues. Germline V gene sequence: CDR1 SNHLY, CDR2 FYNNEI. J gave up 5 bases and V 6 bases, and 9 bases lay outside the gene matches. CDR3 in amino acids: CASRGYRGVTEAFF. The CDR3 bases are TGTGCCAGCAGGGGCTACAGGGGTGTGACTGAAGCTTTCTTT.

This clone was seen just once. The chain links TRBV5-1 to TRBJ1-1; no definite D call. The CDR3 is 14 amino acids. Germline V lookup: CDR1 SGHRS, CDR2 YFSETQ. With 6 bases removed from V and 2 bases from J, the gap between germline ends came to 14 bases. The CDR3 DNA is TGCGCCAGCACCTCCTATGGGCCCAACACTGAAGCTTTCTTT. Translating gives CASTSYGPNTEAFF. The full variable domain, completed using reference TRBV5-1 and TRBJ1-1, is KAGVTQTPRYLIKTRGQQVTLSCSPISGHRSVSWYQQTPGQGLQFLFEYFSETQRNKGNFPGRFSGRQFSNSRSEMNVSTLELGDSALYLCASTSYGPNTEAFFGQGTRLTVV.

The V and J genes are TRBV7-6 and TRBJ2-3; 11 bases align to TRBD2. The CDR3 totals 17 residues. The germline V gene encodes CDR1 SGHVS and CDR2 FNYEAQ. Trimming took 5 bases from V and 0 from J; bases not matched to a gene: 7. The CDR3 coding sequence is TGTGCCAGCAGCGAACTAGCGGGAGCCTCTAGCACAGATACGCAGTATTTT. It codes for CASSELAGASSTDTQYF. The full variable domain, with the rest looked up from reference TRBV7-6 and TRBJ2-3, is GAGVSQSPRYKVTKRGQDVALRCDPISGHVSLYWYRQALGQGPEFLTYFNYEAQQDKSGLPNDRFSAERPEGSISTLTIQRTEQRDSAMYRCASSELAGASSTDTQYFGPGTRLTVL.

The V gene is TRBV5-1, the J gene TRBJ2-1; maybe TRBD2 (6 bases). V lost 3 bases and J 0 bases, leaving 13 bases between the germline ends. Looked up from germline, CDR1 is SGHRS and CDR2 is YFSETQ. The CDR3 spans 16 residues. In DNA form, the CDR3 reads TGCGCCAGCAGCTCTACCGCGGGGAGCTCCTACAATGAGCAGTTCTTC. Amino acids: CASSSTAGSSYNEQFF. The full variable domain, completed using reference TRBV5-1 and TRBJ2-1, is KAGVTQTPRYLIKTRGQQVTLSCSPISGHRSVSWYQQTPGQGLQFLFEYFSETQRNKGNFPGRFSGRQFSNSRSEMNVSTLELGDSALYLCASSSTAGSSYNEQFFGPGTRLTVL.

The chain couples TRBV27 to TRBJ1-4, with D possibly matching TRBD1 (5 bases). Germline V CDR1 and CDR2: MNHEY, SMNVEV (reference sequence). The germline V and J ends were trimmed by 6 bases and 2 bases, with 19 bases remaining between them. The CDR3 length is 17 residues. The CDR3 DNA follows: TGTGCCAGCAGGCCGGTTTGGGGGGTGGTGACTAATGAAAAACTGTTTTTT. This codes for CASRPVWGVVTNEKLFF.

V usage is TRBV5-6 and J usage is TRBJ1-1; D unclear. Trimming left V 2 bases short and J 5 bases short, with 13 bases between. Germline V gene lookup returns CDR1 SGHDT and CDR2 YYEEEE. The CDR3 length is 14 residues. As DNA, the CDR3 is TGTGCCAGCAGCTTAGTCCGGGGAAGGACTGAAGCTTTCTTT. Amino acids: CASSLVRGRTEAFF.

The chain couples TRBV5-1 to TRBJ2-5; TRBD1 matches 7 bases. The CDR3 sequence is 13 residues long. The junction had 7 bases not matched to a gene; V was cut back by 6 bases and J by 5 bases. Germline lookup yields CDR1 SGHRS and CDR2 YFSETQ. The CDR3 coding sequence is TGCGCCAGCAACCAACAGGGGCTCGAGACCCAGTACTTC. Its protein product is CASNQQGLETQYF. Complete variable domain (other parts from reference TRBV5-1 and TRBJ2-5): KAGVTQTPRYLIKTRGQQVTLSCSPISGHRSVSWYQQTPGQGLQFLFEYFSETQRNKGNFPGRFSGRQFSNSRSEMNVSTLELGDSALYLCASNQQGLETQYFGPGTRLLVL.

The chain couples TRBV5-6 to TRBJ1-2; TRBD1 matches at 7 bases. CDR1 and CDR2 (germline): SGHDT, YYEEEE. The CDR3 is made up of 16 amino acids. The junction had 10 bases not matched to a gene; V was cut back by 3 bases and J by 2 bases. In DNA form, the CDR3 reads TGTGCCAGCAGCTCGATAGACAGGGATAACAACTATGGCTACACCTTC. Translation: CASSSIDRDNNYGYTF.

The CDR3: CASSFIGAARSDTQYF. CDR3 nucleotide sequence: TGTGCCAGCAGCTTCATAGGGGCGGCACGGTCGGATACGCAGTATTTT. The chain has TRBV5-4 and TRBJ2-3; D is possibly TRBD1 (5 bases). The V gene's germline CDR1 is SGHNT and CDR2 YYREEE (reference sequence). Trimming removed 2 bases from V and 6 bases from J, with 19 bases in between. The CDR3 has 16 residues.

The CDR3 nucleotides read TGCGCCAGCAGCCAAGATTTTGACCGGGGAAAACTGTTTTTT. Translation: CASSQDFDRGKLFF. The rearrangement links TRBV4-1 to TRBJ1-4; D not certain. The V gene lost 0 bases and the J gene lost 10 bases, with 12 bases spanning the gap. The CDR3 is 14 amino acids. Germline loops: CDR1 MGHRA, CDR2 YSYEKL.

The J gene is TRBJ1-1, the V gene TRBV5-1, with D maybe TRBD1 (5 bases). Germline loops: CDR1 SGHRS, CDR2 YFSETQ. Trimming cost V 0 bases and J 5 bases, with 14 bases left between them. The CDR3 loop spans 15 amino acids. The CDR3 protein is CASSLAGVAGTEAFF. The CDR3 nucleotides read TGCGCCAGCAGCTTGGCGGGGGTAGCGGGAACTGAAGCTTTCTTT.

The CDR3 loop is CASSEFGGGGTDTQYF. DNA of the CDR3: TGTGCCAGCAGTGAATTTGGGGGGGGTGGCACAGATACGCAGTATTTT. The rearrangement uses TRBV6-1 and TRBJ2-3; 7 bases match TRBD2. The CDR3 spans 16 residues. J lost 1 base, V lost 2 bases, and 6 bases had no gene match. Germline loops: CDR1 MNHNS, CDR2 SASEGT.

V usage is TRBV5-1 and J usage is TRBJ2-5; 14 positions match TRBD2. V lost 2 bases and J lost 13; bases outside the gene matches: 13. The V gene's germline CDR1 is SGHRS and CDR2 YFSETQ. This CDR3 region has 16 residues. CDR3 in amino acids: CASSFGTSGGADSRYF. The CDR3 DNA is TGCGCCAGCAGCTTCGGGACTAGCGGGGGAGCAGATTCCCGGTACTTC.

V is TRBV2 and J is TRBJ2-1; D is perhaps TRBD2 (5 bases). Germline CDR1 is SNHLY and CDR2 is FYNNEI. V shed 6 bases and J shed 8 bases, with 17 bases lying between them. The CDR3 spans 14 residues. Written as DNA, the CDR3 is TGTGCCAGCAGGACGGGGAACCTTCTTTATGAGCAGTTCTTC. Translated, it gives CASRTGNLLYEQFF. The whole variable domain, remainder taken from reference TRBV2 and TRBJ2-1, is EPEVTQTPSHQVTQMGQEVILRCVPISNHLYFYWYRQILGQKVEFLVSFYNNEISEKSEIFDDQFSVERPDGSNFTLKIRSTKLEDSAMYFCASRTGNLLYEQFFGPGTRLTVL.

The chain has TRBV5-1 and TRBJ2-5; 15 positions agree with TRBD2. Trimming took 3 bases from V and 4 from J; bases not matched to a gene: 10. Germline loops: CDR1 SGHRS, CDR2 YFSETQ. CDR3 length: 18 amino acids. In nucleotides, the CDR3 is TGCGCCAGCAGCTGGACTAGCGGGGGGGCAATGGTTGGAGAGACCCAGTACTTC. This translates into CASSWTSGGAMVGETQYF.

V usage is TRBV7-9 and J usage is TRBJ1-4; the match to TRBD1 covers 7 bases. In germline, CDR1 is SEHNR, CDR2 FQNEAQ (reference sequence). There are 15 residues in the CDR3. With 1 base clipped from V and 5 bases from J, the junction kept 4 bases outside the gene matches. The CDR3 protein is CASSLVAGGNEKLFF. CDR3 sequence (DNA): TGTGCCAGCAGCTTAGTGGCAGGGGGGAATGAAAAACTGTTTTTT.

J is TRBJ1-1 and V is TRBV5-1; D gene unclear. The CDR3 length is 17 residues. Trimming removed 5 bases from V and 0 bases from J, with 20 bases in between. Germline V gives CDR1 SGHRS, CDR2 YFSETQ. CDR3 DNA: TGCGCCAGCAGTCAAACCGTAAGACTGCACATGAACACTGAAGCTTTCTTT. Residues: CASSQTVRLHMNTEAFF. Filled out from reference TRBV5-1 and TRBJ1-1, the complete variable domain reads KAGVTQTPRYLIKTRGQQVTLSCSPISGHRSVSWYQQTPGQGLQFLFEYFSETQRNKGNFPGRFSGRQFSNSRSEMNVSTLELGDSALYLCASSQTVRLHMNTEAFFGQGTRLTVV.

V is TRBV6-5 and J is TRBJ1-1; 8 nucleotides line up with TRBD1. CDR3 size: 14 residues. The germline V gene has CDR1 MNHEY and CDR2 SVGAGI. V lost 6 bases to trimming and J lost 4 bases; unmatched junction nucleotides: 7. CDR3 in amino acids: CASRTTGVGTEAFF. In nucleotides, the CDR3 is TGTGCCAGCAGAACGACAGGGGTGGGCACTGAAGCTTTCTTT.

The chain links TRBV12-5 to TRBJ2-3; TRBD1 is a possible D gene (6 bases). With 4 bases removed from V and 2 bases from J, the gap between germline ends came to 10 bases. Germline-derived CDR1 and CDR2 are LGHNT and FRNRAP. This CDR3 comprises 14 residues. The CDR3, as DNA: TGTGCTAGTGGTTCTCACAGGGTCACAGATACGCAGTATTTT. Amino acids: CASGSHRVTDTQYF.

The CDR3 sequence is CASSLGGPNTGELFF. CDR3 nucleotide sequence: TGTGCCAGCAGCTTAGGGGGGCCGAACACCGGGGAGCTGTTTTTT. The chain couples TRBV7-7 to TRBJ2-2, with a tentative D call TRBD1 (6 bases). Per the germline V gene, CDR1 is SSHAT and CDR2 is FNYEAQ (reference sequence). Trimming cost V 1 base and J 0 bases, with 6 bases left between them. The CDR3 consists of 15 residues. The whole variable domain, remainder taken from reference TRBV7-7 and TRBJ2-2, is GAGVSQSPRYKVTKRGQDVTLRCDPISSHATLYWYQQALGQGPEFLTYFNYEAQPDKSGLPSDRFSAERPEGSISTLTIQRTEQRDSAMYRCASSLGGPNTGELFFGEGSRLTVL.